The following is a TCR beta chain sequence with its context. The antigen is not known. Germline V gene lookup returns CDR1 SGHTS and CDR2 YDEGEE. The CDR3 is 13 residues long. With 3 bases removed from V and 4 bases from J, the gap between germline ends came to 7 bases. This sample is part of a study of shared clonotypes between healthy human individuals. Study observations and caveats: The diversity represented, both genetic and in exposure history, was limited by few donors. Compared with clonotypes that all four donors shared, non-shared clonotypes had lower generation probabilities. When naive CD4 clonotypes were compared across a few donors, around 5% were shared.

The assay was carried out at the deep level. Some clones are missing from TCRdb's copy, which holds only in-frame ones; the method was immunoSEQ multiplex PCR. The sample shows roughly 1.4 million clones, around 98.5% of them seen only once. The V and J genes are TRBV5-8 and TRBJ2-2, with D uncertain. The specimen sequenced was naive CD4+ T cells sorted from blood. The subset denotes: CD45RA+ positively selected. The sequence was obtained from a young man in good health. The CDR3 loop reads CASSSTTTGELFF. CDR3 nucleotide sequence: TGTGCCAGCAGCTCGACAACCACCGGGGAGCTGTTTTTT.